Presented here are 3 T cell receptor beta chains from one specimen sequenced in a study of shared T cell receptors in the human thymus. Generated by immunoSEQ multiplex PCR, the TCRdb table keeps only in-frame clones and is missing some. This table holds 540,000 or so clones, around 78% found once. This sample was shared with a second study, whose subject was human thymus T cells.

The sample comprised thymocytes. These TCRs come from a boy younger than two with a congenital heart defect.

This clone appeared a few times. The chain uses TRBV5-1 and TRBJ1-2; D not resolved. The CDR3 has 14 amino acids. Germline assignment: CDR1 SGHRS and CDR2 YFSETQ. V was trimmed by 3 bases and J by 4 bases, leaving 13 bases between them. The CDR3: CASSSSLASYGYTF. CDR3 coding DNA: TGCGCCAGCAGCTCATCCCTAGCTTCCTATGGCTACACCTTC.

J is TRBJ2-7 and V is TRBV27, with no clear D. CDR3 length equals 13 residues. The V end was cut by 6 bases, the J end by 0 bases, with 9 bases between. CDR1 MNHEY and CDR2 SMNVEV come from the germline V gene (reference sequence). DNA of the CDR3: TGTGCCAGCAGCGACATTAACTCCTACGAGCAGTACTTC. It codes for CASSDINSYEQYF.

V gene TRBV6-4 combines with J gene TRBJ2-3, with TRBD1 matching 7 bases. Germline CDR1 and CDR2: MRHNA and SNTAGT. This CDR3 has 15 amino acids. With 5 bases clipped from V and 0 bases from J, the junction kept 5 bases outside the gene matches. The CDR3 region is CASSPGQLSTDTQYF. The CDR3 DNA is TGTGCCAGCAGTCCGGGACAGCTGAGCACAGATACGCAGTATTTT.